The 21 T cell receptor beta chains reported below all come from one sample, sequenced in a study of blood T cell repertoires in COVID-19. TCRdb keeps only in-frame clones here, not all; method: immunoSEQ multiplex PCR. The table lists some 110,000 clones, 81% of them singletons, with around a tenth in the top ten. Sequencing was carried out using peripheral blood. The receptor source for this set is a woman aged 65 to 85 with acute or convalescent COVID-19.

The chain is built from TRBV9 and TRBJ1-1; 9 bases fit TRBD1. The CDR3 has 16 amino acids. Trimming removed 1 base from V and 1 base from J; junction bases left unmatched: 5. Germline assignment: CDR1 SGDLS and CDR2 YYNGEE. The CDR3 region has the DNA TGTGCCAGCAGCGTAAAGAGGACAGGGGAGAACACTGAAGCTTTCTTT. As protein: CASSVKRTGENTEAFF.

CDR3 loop: CASSYGAGNYGYTF. CDR3 sequence (DNA): TGTGCCAGCAGTTATGGGGCAGGAAACTATGGCTACACCTTC. The rearrangement joins TRBV6-1 to TRBJ1-2, with D possibly being TRBD1 (5 bases). The CDR3 extends over 14 amino acids. CDR1 and CDR2 (germline): MNHNS, SASEGT. V lost 5 bases to trimming and J lost 2 bases, with 12 bases between them.

This rearrangement joins TRBV5-6 to TRBJ1-1, with 8 nucleotides matching TRBD1. J was trimmed by 6 bases and V by 0 bases; bases with no gene match: 7. This CDR3 comprises 15 residues. Germline CDR1 reads SGHDT; CDR2 reads YYEEEE. The CDR3 sequence: CASSLAQDRDPEAFF. The CDR3 DNA sequence: TGTGCCAGCAGCTTGGCCCAGGACAGGGACCCTGAAGCTTTCTTT.

The V call is TRBV5-4, the J call TRBJ1-1; TRBD1 agrees at 8 bases. The V gene end was trimmed by 0 bases and the J gene end by 5 bases; junction bases not matched to a gene: 3. Germline V gene sequence: CDR1 SGHNT, CDR2 YYREEE (reference sequence). The CDR3 runs 14 residues. This CDR3 reads CASSLAQGATEAFF. The CDR3 DNA is TGTGCCAGCAGCTTGGCCCAGGGGGCTACTGAAGCTTTCTTT.

The rearrangement links TRBV18 to TRBJ1-5, with 11 positions matching TRBD1. The junction had 7 bases not matched to a gene; V was cut back by 3 bases and J by 9 bases. In germline, CDR1 is KGHSH, CDR2 LQKENI. This CDR3 region has 15 residues. The CDR3 region is CASSPGDRGTGPQHF. In nucleotides, the CDR3 is TGTGCCAGCTCACCGGGGGACAGGGGGACTGGGCCCCAGCATTTT.

A single count supports this clone. The chain joins TRBV28 to TRBJ2-7; perhaps TRBD1 as D (5 bases). Germline CDR1 reads MDHEN; CDR2 reads SYDVKM. The V and J ends lost 7 bases and 0 bases respectively, with 13 bases between them. The CDR3 covers 14 residues. CDR3 DNA sequence: TGTGCCAGCATCCCAGGGTTTGGCTCCTACGAGCAGTACTTC. Translated: CASIPGFGSYEQYF. Supplemented by reference TRBV28 and TRBJ2-7, the full variable domain reads DVKVTQSSRYLVKRTGEKVFLECVQDMDHENMFWYRQDPGLGLRLIYFSYDVKMKEKGDIPEGYSVSREKKERFSLILESASTNQTSMYLCASIPGFGSYEQYFGPGTRLTVT.

The chain recombines TRBV9 with TRBJ1-1, with 7 bases aligning to TRBD1. This CDR3 region has 16 residues. V shed 0 bases and J 3 bases; nucleotides not matched to a gene: 8. Germline loops: CDR1 SGDLS, CDR2 YYNGEE. The CDR3 bases are TGTGCCAGCAGCGTAGGTACAGGGGCGGGGTACACTGAAGCTTTCTTT. This gives the protein CASSVGTGAGYTEAFF. The complete variable domain, with remaining parts taken from reference TRBV9 and TRBJ1-1, reads DSGVTQTPKHLITATGQRVTLRCSPRSGDLSVYWYQQSLDQGLQFLIQYYNGEERAKGNILERFSAQQFPDLHSELNLSSLELGDSALYFCASSVGTGAGYTEAFFGQGTRLTVV.

The DNA of the CDR3 is TGTGCCAGCAGCGGACGCGGGGGGCCTAAAGACGAGCAGTACTTC. It is translated as CASSGRGGPKDEQYF. The rearrangement uses TRBV14 and TRBJ2-7; 8 bases align to TRBD2. Germline V gene lookup returns CDR1 SGHDN and CDR2 FVKESK. With V trimmed by 5 bases and J by 5 bases, 11 bases remained unmatched. This CDR3 is built from 15 residues.

The genes are TRBV4-1 and TRBJ2-1; 8 positions agree with TRBD2. V lost 0 bases and J lost 7; bases outside the gene matches: 8. CDR3 length: 16 residues. Germline CDR1 is MGHRA and CDR2 is YSYEKL. Written as DNA, the CDR3 is TGCGCCAGCAGCCAAGATTTTGTCCGGGGGGGTAATGAGCAGTTCTTC. Amino acids: CASSQDFVRGGNEQFF.

The chain recombines TRBV30 with TRBJ1-1, with TRBD1 matching 9 bases. This CDR3 has 16 amino acids. The junction had 9 bases not matched to a gene; V was cut back by 4 bases and J by 0 bases. Germline values: CDR1 GTSNPN, CDR2 SVGIG (reference sequence). CDR3 coding DNA: TGTGCCTGGATTGGCCCCGGGACAGGGATGAACACTGAAGCTTTCTTT. It yields the protein CAWIGPGTGMNTEAFF.

The CDR3 DNA sequence: TGTGCCAGCAGTACACATAGGGGGAAGGGCTCTGGCTACACCTTC. It translates to CASSTHRGKGSGYTF. The chain uses TRBV6-5 and TRBJ1-2; weak D call: TRBD1 (6 bases). Trimming removed 5 bases from V and 7 bases from J, with 20 bases in between. CDR3 length equals 15 residues. Germline V lookup: CDR1 MNHEY, CDR2 SVGAGI.

This clone was seen a few times. The V and J genes are TRBV19 and TRBJ1-3; maybe TRBD1 (6 bases). The ends were cut back, 3 bases at V and 0 bases at J, with 9 bases in the middle. From germline, CDR1 is LNHDA and CDR2 SQIVND (reference sequence). The CDR3 has 15 amino acids. CDR3 DNA: TGTGCCAGTAGTATGAAGGACAGCTCTGGAAACACCATATATTTT. It translates to CASSMKDSSGNTIYF.

The chain combines TRBV12-3 or TRBV12-4 with TRBJ2-7; TRBD2 matches 8 bases. CDR3 length: 13 residues. Trimming at V came to 3 bases and at J to 3 bases, leaving 1 base not matched to a gene. The CDR3 DNA is TGTGCCAGCAGTTTCGGGACTAGCTACGAGCAGTACTTC. Encoded protein: CASSFGTSYEQYF.

The V gene is TRBV19, the J gene TRBJ2-1; 7 positions agree with TRBD2. Germline V lookup: CDR1 LNHDA, CDR2 SQIVND (reference sequence). The V segment lost 1 base and the J segment 0 bases; nucleotides outside the gene matches: 3. The CDR3 contains 16 residues. The CDR3 region has the DNA TGTGCCAGTAGTATAGTCATAGCGGGCTCCTACAATGAGCAGTTCTTC. Translation: CASSIVIAGSYNEQFF.

This chain joins TRBV21-1 and TRBJ1-1; the table's D call of TRBD1 was not tested on the DNA. TRBV21-1 is tagged as a pseudogene. The CDR3 runs 16 residues. The CDR3 region is CASSKALDRVNTEAFF. As DNA, the CDR3 is TGTGCCAGCAGCAAAGCATTGGACAGGGTGAACACTGAAGCTTTCTTT.

The chain joins TRBV5-5 to TRBJ2-1; 7 bases line up with TRBD2. Germline V gene lookup returns CDR1 SGHKS and CDR2 YYEKEE (reference sequence). Germline trimming cut 4 bases from V and 3 bases from J; bases unmatched to any gene: 7. The CDR3 runs to 15 residues. The CDR3 coding sequence is TGTGCCAGCAGCCAACATAGCGGGCTCTACAATGAGCAGTTCTTC. Translating gives CASSQHSGLYNEQFF.

The rearrangement links TRBV10-3 to TRBJ2-5; TRBD1 matches 8 bases. The CDR3 is 15 amino acids. J was trimmed by 5 bases and V by 0 bases; bases with no gene match: 5. Germline assignment: CDR1 ENHRY and CDR2 SYGVKD. CDR3 sequence (DNA): TGTGCCATCAGTGAGTCTCGTTCAGGGGGCGAGACCCAGTACTTC. Its protein is CAISESRSGGETQYF.

This sequence joins TRBV19 and TRBJ2-2; 9 nucleotides line up with TRBD1. CDR1 and CDR2 from the germline V gene are LNHDA and SQIVND (reference sequence). The V gene end was trimmed by 6 bases and the J gene end by 6 bases; junction bases not matched to a gene: 5. The CDR3 runs 14 residues. CDR3 coding DNA: TGTGCCAGTAGCCGGACAGGGGAAGCCGGGGAGCTGTTTTTT. Translation: CASSRTGEAGELFF. Full variable domain (remainder filled in from reference TRBV19 and TRBJ2-2): DGGITQSPKYLFRKEGQNVTLSCEQNLNHDAMYWYRQDPGQGLRLIYYSQIVNDFQKGDIAEGYSVSREKKESFPLTVTSAQKNPTAFYLCASSRTGEAGELFFGEGSRLTVL.

The chain is built from TRBV2 and TRBJ2-5; D is perhaps TRBD1 (5 bases). CDR3 length: 15 amino acids. With 8 bases removed from V and 5 bases from J, the gap between germline ends came to 21 bases. Germline V gene sequence: CDR1 SNHLY, CDR2 FYNNEI. CDR3 in DNA: TGTGCCAGCGCGTCATGGCAGGGCCATGGGGAGACCCAGTACTTC. Its translation: CASASWQGHGETQYF.

The J gene is TRBJ2-1, the V gene TRBV3-1 (or the pseudogene TRBV3-2); D not resolved. V was clipped by 6 bases and J by 7 bases, with 13 bases between them. The CDR3 runs to 13 residues. Germline CDR1 is LGHDT and CDR2 is YNNKEL (reference sequence). The CDR3 DNA follows: TGTGCCAGCAGTCCGACTGGTCGGAATGAGCAGTTCTTC. Amino acid sequence: CASSPTGRNEQFF.

The J gene is TRBJ2-5, the V gene TRBV28; perhaps TRBD2 as D (7 bases). Germline-derived CDR1 and CDR2 are MDHEN and SYDVKM. Trimming pared 5 bases from V and 2 bases from J, leaving 15 bases between. CDR3 size: 15 residues. The CDR3, as DNA: TGTGCCAGCAGTGGGGGGGTGGACAGTCAAGAGACCCAGTACTTC. This codes for CASSGGVDSQETQYF.